This TCR beta chain was sequenced in a study of blood T cell repertoires in COVID-19. Study context: Sites across the United States, Italy and Spain contributed samples from acute and convalescent COVID-19.

As processed by the authors: Quantification of nucleated cells was approximated via reference gene primer amplification. Libraries were prepared by immunoSEQ multiplex PCR; TCRdb keeps only in-frame clonotypes and omits some of them. For V, J and clone size, that table is used; D and trimming come from the DNA. This sample has about 120,000 clones, with 84% found just once. This sequence was found in a woman in her thirties or forties with acute or convalescent COVID-19. The source material was peripheral blood.

DNA for the CDR3: TGCGCCAGCTCCAGGGGGGGTGACAGGGGGCTTTACGAGCAGTACTTC. Encoded protein: CASSRGGDRGLYEQYF. The chain employs TRBV5-1 and TRBJ2-7; 10 nucleotides align to TRBD1. The ends lost 7 bases at V and 4 bases at J; junction bases unmatched: 14. The CDR3 contains 16 residues. In germline, CDR1 is SGHRS, CDR2 YFSETQ. The full variable domain, completed using reference TRBV5-1 and TRBJ2-7, is KAGVTQTPRYLIKTRGQQVTLSCSPISGHRSVSWYQQTPGQGLQFLFEYFSETQRNKGNFPGRFSGRQFSNSRSEMNVSTLELGDSALYLCASSRGGDRGLYEQYFGPGTRLTVT.